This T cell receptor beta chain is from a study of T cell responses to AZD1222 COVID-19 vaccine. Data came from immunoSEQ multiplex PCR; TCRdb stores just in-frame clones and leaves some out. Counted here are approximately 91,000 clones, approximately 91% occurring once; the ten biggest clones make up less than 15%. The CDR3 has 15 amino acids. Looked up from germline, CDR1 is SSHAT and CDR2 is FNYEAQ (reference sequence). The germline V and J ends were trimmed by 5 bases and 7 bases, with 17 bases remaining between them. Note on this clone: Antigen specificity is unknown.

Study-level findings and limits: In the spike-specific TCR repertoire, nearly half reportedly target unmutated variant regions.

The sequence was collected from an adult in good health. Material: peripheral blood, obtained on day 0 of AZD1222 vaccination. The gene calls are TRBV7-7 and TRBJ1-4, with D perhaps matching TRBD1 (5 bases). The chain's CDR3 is CASSQMRGSSEKLFF. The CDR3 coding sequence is TGTGCCAGCAGCCAAATGCGGGGGTCGAGTGAAAAACTGTTTTTT.